The 13 T cell receptor beta chains reported below all come from one sample, sequenced in a study of early T cells in non-severe SARS-CoV-2 infection. One entry per CDR3 protein results from TCRdb running MiXCR on the 5' RACE reads. The table records tens of thousands of distinct CDR3 sequences, about 5.2% of them present only once. The specimen comprised whole blood, sampled at baseline. The receptor set was obtained from an adult who was a healthcare worker with PCR-confirmed SARS-CoV-2 infection or an uninfected control (not recorded which).

This clonotype has ten or more counts. The chain uses TRBV4-3 and TRBJ2-5, with D unclear. Trimming left V 1 base short and J 5 bases short, with 8 bases between. The CDR3 totals 13 residues. Germline loops: CDR1 LGHNA, CDR2 YSLEER. CDR3 DNA: TGCGCCAGCAGCCAAGCCCGGGCGGAGACCCAGTACTTC. Amino acids: CASSQARAETQYF.

This clonotype showed up just a few times. The chain combines TRBV5-1 with TRBJ2-3; a possible D gene is TRBD2 (5 bases). V lost 2 bases to trimming and J lost 4 bases, with 14 bases between them. Germline CDR1 SGHRS, CDR2 YFSETQ. There are 15 residues in the CDR3. DNA of the CDR3: TGCGCCAGCAGCTTCGGGGTACGCGGCCCAGATACGCAGTATTTT. Amino acid sequence: CASSFGVRGPDTQYF.

This clonotype has a handful of counts. The chain couples TRBV12-3 or TRBV12-4 to TRBJ2-5; 7 nucleotides agree with TRBD1. The CDR3 has 13 amino acids. V lost 6 bases and J lost 1; bases outside the gene matches: 2. The CDR3 sequence is CASSGQVQETQYF. The DNA for the CDR3 is TGTGCCAGCAGCGGACAGGTCCAAGAGACCCAGTACTTC.

This clonotype was seen many times. This chain links TRBV5-1 with TRBJ2-1; D is unresolved. V lost 0 bases, J lost 9 bases, and 13 bases lay in between. The CDR3 consists of 14 residues. Per the germline V gene, CDR1 is SGHRS and CDR2 is YFSETQ. In nucleotides, the CDR3 is TGCGCCAGCAGCTTGGCCTCCGAGCGCGGTGAGCAGTTCTTC. It encodes CASSLASERGEQFF.

This clonotype was picked up many times. The chain recombines TRBV5-5 with TRBJ2-1, with a possible D match to TRBD1 (6 bases). Trimming removed 4 bases at V and 0 bases at J, with 29 bases between. The CDR3 is 21 residues long. Germline V lookup: CDR1 SGHKS, CDR2 YYEKEE (reference sequence). This CDR3 is CASSPSGTTLPLWSSYNEQFF. The CDR3 nucleotides are TGTGCCAGCAGCCCATCCGGGACAACCTTACCACTTTGGAGCTCCTACAATGAGCAGTTCTTC. Based on the CDR3 plus reference TRBV5-5 and TRBJ2-1, the full variable domain is DAGVTQSPTHLIKTRGQQVTLRCSPISGHKSVSWYQQVLGQGPQFIFQYYEKEERGRGNFPDRFSARQFPNYSSELNVNALLLGDSALYLCASSPSGTTLPLWSSYNEQFFGPGTRLTVL.

As to this clonotype: Here the CDR3 omits its conserved ending phenylalanine or tryptophan, so a read error is the likely source. The limits of the CDR3 on the DNA are not certain, so only TCRdb's listed CDR3 is given. V gene TRBV7-8 combines with J gene TRBJ2-1; no DNA check was done on the table's D call, TRBD2. The germline CDR1 and CDR2 sequences are SGHVS and FQNEAQ. Including both end residues, the CDR3 is 11 amino acids long. This CDR3 is CASSSGLLLSL.

This clonotype was observed at least ten times. CDR3 residues: CASSLVADEQFF. The CDR3 DNA sequence: TGTGCCAGCAGCTTAGTAGCGGATGAGCAGTTCTTC. This chain uses TRBV11-2 with TRBJ2-1; a possible D gene is TRBD2 (6 bases). V lost 1 base and J 8 bases, leaving 6 bases between the germline ends. Per the germline V gene, CDR1 is SGHAT and CDR2 is FQNNGV. This CDR3 is 12 amino acids long.

This clonotype was picked up a small number of times. The chain couples TRBV10-1 to TRBJ1-1; D call uncertain. The CDR3 spans 14 residues. Germline CDR1 is WNHNN and CDR2 is SYGVQD (reference sequence). V was pared by 5 bases and J by 3 bases, with 13 bases between. In DNA form, the CDR3 reads TGCGCCAGCAGTAGGGCCGTTGTAGACACTGAAGCTTTCTTT. It is translated as CASSRAVVDTEAFF.

This clonotype was found many times. The chain uses TRBV21-1 and TRBJ2-1; the DNA was not used to check the table's D call, TRBD2. TRBV21-1 is deemed a pseudogene. CDR3 size: 14 residues. The CDR3 reads CASSLAGEDNEQFF. The CDR3, as DNA: TGTGCCAGCAGTCTGGCGGGAGAAGACAATGAGCAGTTCTTC.

This clonotype was observed many times. The chain employs TRBV29-1 and TRBJ1-3; possible D gene TRBD1, 6 bases. In germline, CDR1 is SQVTM, CDR2 ANQGSEA. The CDR3 is 15 amino acids. Between the trimmed V and J ends, which lost 4 bases and 2 bases, there was a span of 15 bases. The CDR3 here is CSVGMTGRAGNTIYF. The CDR3 bases are TGCAGCGTTGGTATGACAGGCCGAGCTGGAAACACCATATATTTT.

The sample holds many counts of this clonotype. This chain links TRBV11-2 with TRBJ2-1; D may be TRBD1 (6 bases). This CDR3 has 14 residues. Germline V gene data show CDR1 as SGHAT and CDR2 as FQNNGV. Trimming took off 5 bases at V and 5 bases at J, with 13 bases between the two ends. In nucleotides, the CDR3 is TGTGCCAGCAGCCATGTCCGGACAGACAATGAGCAGTTCTTC. Translation gives CASSHVRTDNEQFF.

The gene calls are TRBV20-1 and TRBJ2-5; possible D gene TRBD1, 6 bases. Germline CDR1 is DFQATT and CDR2 is SNEGSKA (reference sequence). The ends were cut back, 0 bases at V and 2 bases at J, with 10 bases in the middle. The CDR3 has 14 amino acids. CDR3 loop: CSARDWGTQETQYF. CDR3 in DNA: TGCAGTGCTAGAGATTGGGGGACACAAGAGACCCAGTACTTC.

This clonotype was recorded at least ten times. V and J are TRBV7-2 and TRBJ2-3; 8 bases map to TRBD2. The V gene's germline CDR1 is SGHTA and CDR2 FQGNSA. The V gene end was trimmed by 5 bases and the J gene end by 2 bases; junction bases not matched to a gene: 12. The CDR3 is made up of 17 amino acids. This CDR3 reads CASSPRTSPHFTDTQYF. The CDR3 DNA is TGTGCCAGCAGCCCGAGGACTAGCCCGCATTTCACAGATACGCAGTATTTT.